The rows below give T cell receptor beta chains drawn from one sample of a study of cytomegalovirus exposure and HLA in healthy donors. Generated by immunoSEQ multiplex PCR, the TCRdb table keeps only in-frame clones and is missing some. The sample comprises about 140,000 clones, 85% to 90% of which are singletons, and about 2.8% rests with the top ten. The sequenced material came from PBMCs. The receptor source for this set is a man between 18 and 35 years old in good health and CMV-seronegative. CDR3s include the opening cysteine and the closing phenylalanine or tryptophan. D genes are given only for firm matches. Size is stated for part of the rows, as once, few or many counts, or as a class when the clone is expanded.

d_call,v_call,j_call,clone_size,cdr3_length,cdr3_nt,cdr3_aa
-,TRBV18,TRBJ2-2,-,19,TGTGCCAGCTCACCACTGGTTGGAAGAGGACAGTCGGGTCCCGGGGAGCTGTTTTTT,CASSPLVGRGQSGPGELFF
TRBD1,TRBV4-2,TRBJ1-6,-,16,TGTGCCACGCGGACAGGCGAGAGCTCCTATAATTCACCCCTCCACTTT,CATRTGESSYNSPLHF
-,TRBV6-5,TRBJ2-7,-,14,TGTGCCAGCAGTTACTCGGACAGCTCCTACGAGCAGTACTTC,CASSYSDSSYEQYF
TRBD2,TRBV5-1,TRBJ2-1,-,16,TGCGCCAGCAGCCTGACTCTAGCGGGCACCTACAATGAGCAGTTCTTC,CASSLTLAGTYNEQFF
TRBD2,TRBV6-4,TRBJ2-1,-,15,TGTGCCAGCAGTGACCGGGGGGGAGAAGGGAATGAGCAGTTCTTC,CASSDRGGEGNEQFF
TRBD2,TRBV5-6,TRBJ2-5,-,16,TGTGCCAGCAGCCCCTGGGCGATCCGGGGGGGGGAGACCCAGTACTTC,CASSPWAIRGGETQYF
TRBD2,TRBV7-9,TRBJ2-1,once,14,TGTGCCAGCAGCCTCCCGCGGCGGGAGGCGAAGCAGTTCTTC,CASSLPRREAKQFF
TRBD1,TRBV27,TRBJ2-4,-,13,TGTGCCAGCAGTTCCTTGACAGGGAACATTCAGTACTTC,CASSSLTGNIQYF
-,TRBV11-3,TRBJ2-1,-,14,TGTGCCAGCAGCCCCGGGACGGGAGACCATGAGCAGTTCTTC,CASSPGTGDHEQFF
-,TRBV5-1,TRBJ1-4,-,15,TGCGCCAGCACCACGGAGGGGGGGATGAGCGAAAAACTGTTTTTT,CASTTEGGMSEKLFF
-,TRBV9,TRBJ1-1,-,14,TGTGCCAGCAGCGTAGCTTATGGGGCAGTTGAAGCTTTCTTT,CASSVAYGAVEAFF
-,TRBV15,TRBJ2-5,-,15,TGTGCCACCAGCAGCAGAGGAAACAGGGAAGAGACCCAGTACTTC,CATSSRGNREETQYF
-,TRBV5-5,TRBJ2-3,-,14,TGTGCCAGCAGCGGTGGGACTGCAAGGGATACGCAGTATTTT,CASSGGTARDTQYF
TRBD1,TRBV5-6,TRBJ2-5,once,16,TGTGCCAGCAGCCCGGGACAGGGTGGAGAAGAAGAGACCCAGTACTTC,CASSPGQGGEEETQYF
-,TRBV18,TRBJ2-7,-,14,TGTGCCAGCTCACCACCGGGCCCATTCTACGAGCAGTACTTC,CASSPPGPFYEQYF
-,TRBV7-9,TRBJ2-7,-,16,TGTGCCAGCAGCTTCTTACGGTCGGCAGGCACGTACGAGCAGTACTTC,CASSFLRSAGTYEQYF
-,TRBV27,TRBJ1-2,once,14,TGTGCCAGCAGTTTAGCCCCAGAAAAGTATGGCTACACCTTC,CASSLAPEKYGYTF
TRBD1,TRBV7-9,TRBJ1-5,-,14,TGTGCCAGCAGCTCCGGGACAGGCAATCAGCCCCAGCATTTT,CASSSGTGNQPQHF
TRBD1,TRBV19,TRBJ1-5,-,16,TGTGCCAGTAGTAATCCGGACAGGGCTAGCAATCAGCCCCAGCATTTT,CASSNPDRASNQPQHF
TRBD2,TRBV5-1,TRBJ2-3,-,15,TGCGCCAGCAGCGTCCGGGGGGGCCTGACAGATACGCAGTATTTT,CASSVRGGLTDTQYF
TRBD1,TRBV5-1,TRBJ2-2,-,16,TGCGCCAGCAGTCCACCGGGACAGGGAGGTACCGGGGAGCTGTTTTTT,CASSPPGQGGTGELFF
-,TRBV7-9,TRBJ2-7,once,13,TGTGCCAGCAGCAGACAGAGCTCCTACGAGCAGTACTTC,CASSRQSSYEQYF
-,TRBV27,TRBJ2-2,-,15,TGTGCCAGCACCTTATACTGGAGGAGTACCGGGGAGCTGTTTTTT,CASTLYWRSTGELFF
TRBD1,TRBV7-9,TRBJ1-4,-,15,TGTGCCAGCAGCTCTCGCGAACAGGGGTCTGAAAAACTGTTTTTT,CASSSREQGSEKLFF
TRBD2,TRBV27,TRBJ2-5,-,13,TGTGCCAGCAAGCTGGCGGGAGTGGAGACCCAGTACTTC,CASKLAGVETQYF
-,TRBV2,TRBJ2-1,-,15,TGTGCCAGCAGTGAGGGAGGAGCTGGAGACAATGAGCAGTTCTTC,CASSEGGAGDNEQFF
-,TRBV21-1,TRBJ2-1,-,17,TGTGCCAGCAGCCACTCCCCCGGGACTAGGCACCACAATGAGCAGTTCTTC,CASSHSPGTRHHNEQFF
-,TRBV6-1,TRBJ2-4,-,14,TGTGCCAGCAGTTTGAGTCCGGAGCTAAACATTCAGTACTTC,CASSLSPELNIQYF
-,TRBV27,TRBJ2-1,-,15,TGTGCCAGCAGTTTCAGACCCGCGGTCCACAATGAGCAGTTCTTC,CASSFRPAVHNEQFF
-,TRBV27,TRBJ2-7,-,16,TGTGCCAGCAGTTTATCGCAGGGATCCCCATCCTACGAGCAGTACTTC,CASSLSQGSPSYEQYF
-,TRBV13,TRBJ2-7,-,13,TGTGCCAGCAGTCCAGGGGTCGGGAGGGAGCAGTACTTC,CASSPGVGREQYF
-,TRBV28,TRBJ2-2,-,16,TGTGCCAGCAGTTTAACCGGGACACAGAACACCGGGGAGCTGTTTTTT,CASSLTGTQNTGELFF
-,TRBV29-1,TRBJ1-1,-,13,TGCAGCGTTGGAGGTCTAGTGCTCACTGAAGCTTTCTTT,CSVGGLVLTEAFF
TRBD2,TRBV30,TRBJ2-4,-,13,TGTGCCTGGAGTGGGACTAGCGGGATGTCGGCGTACTTC,CAWSGTSGMSAYF
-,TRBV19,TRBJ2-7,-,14,TGTGCCAGTAGTCCCGGACTCCGAATCTACGAGCAGTACTTC,CASSPGLRIYEQYF
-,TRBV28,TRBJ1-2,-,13,TGTGCCAGCACCTCGCAGGGTAGGAATGGCTACACCTTC,CASTSQGRNGYTF
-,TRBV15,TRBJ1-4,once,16,TGTGCCACCAGCAGAGACCCCCAAACAGTTAATGAAAAACTGTTTTTT,CATSRDPQTVNEKLFF
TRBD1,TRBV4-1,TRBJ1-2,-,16,TGCGCCAGCAGCCAGGAAACGCGACAGGGAAGAAATGGCTACACCTTC,CASSQETRQGRNGYTF
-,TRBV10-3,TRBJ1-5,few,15,TGTGCCATCAGTGCAGGGGCAGGGGGCAATCAGCCCCAGCATTTT,CAISAGAGGNQPQHF
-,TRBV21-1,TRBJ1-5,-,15,TGTGCCAGCAGCGGATCGAGACATGAGGGTCAGCCCCAGCATTTT,CASSGSRHEGQPQHF
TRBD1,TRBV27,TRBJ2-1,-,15,TGTGCCAGCAGTCCCGACAGGGGGCCTTACAATGAGCAGTTCTTC,CASSPDRGPYNEQFF
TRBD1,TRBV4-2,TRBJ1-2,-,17,TGTGCCAGCAGCCAACTTTCAGGGGGCGCGGGCAACTATGGCTACACCTTC,CASSQLSGGAGNYGYTF